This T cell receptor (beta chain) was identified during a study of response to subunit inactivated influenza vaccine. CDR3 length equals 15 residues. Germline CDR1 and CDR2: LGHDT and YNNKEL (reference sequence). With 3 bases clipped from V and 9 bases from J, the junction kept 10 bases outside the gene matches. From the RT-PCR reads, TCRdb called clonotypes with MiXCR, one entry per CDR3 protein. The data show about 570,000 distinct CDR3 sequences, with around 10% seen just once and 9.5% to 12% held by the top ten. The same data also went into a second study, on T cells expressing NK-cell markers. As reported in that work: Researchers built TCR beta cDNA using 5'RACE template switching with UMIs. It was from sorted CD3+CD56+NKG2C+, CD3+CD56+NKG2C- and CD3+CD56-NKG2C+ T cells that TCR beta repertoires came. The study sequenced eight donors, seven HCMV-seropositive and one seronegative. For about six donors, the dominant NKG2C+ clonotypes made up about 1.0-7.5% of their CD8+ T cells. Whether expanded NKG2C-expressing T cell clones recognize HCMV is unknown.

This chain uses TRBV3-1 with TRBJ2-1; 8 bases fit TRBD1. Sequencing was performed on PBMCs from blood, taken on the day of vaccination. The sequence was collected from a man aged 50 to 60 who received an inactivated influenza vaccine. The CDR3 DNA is TGTGCCAGCAGCCATCATATTGACAGGGGTGGTGAGCAGTTCTTC. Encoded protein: CASSHHIDRGGEQFF.